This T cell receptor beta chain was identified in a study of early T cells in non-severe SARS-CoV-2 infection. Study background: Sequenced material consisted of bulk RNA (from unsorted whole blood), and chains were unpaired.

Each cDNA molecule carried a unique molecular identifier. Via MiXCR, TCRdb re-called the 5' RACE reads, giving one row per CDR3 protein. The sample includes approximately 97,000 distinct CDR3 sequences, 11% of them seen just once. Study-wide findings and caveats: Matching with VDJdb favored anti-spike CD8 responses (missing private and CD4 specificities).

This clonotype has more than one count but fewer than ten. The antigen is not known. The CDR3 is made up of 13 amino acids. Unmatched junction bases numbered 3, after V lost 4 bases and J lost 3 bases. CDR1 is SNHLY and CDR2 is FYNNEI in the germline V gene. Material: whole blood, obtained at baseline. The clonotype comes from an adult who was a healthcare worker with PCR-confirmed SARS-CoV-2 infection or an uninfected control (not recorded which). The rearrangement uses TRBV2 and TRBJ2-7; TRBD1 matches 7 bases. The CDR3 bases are TGTGCCAGCAGTGTTTCAGGGGGCTACGAGCAGTACTTC. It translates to CASSVSGGYEQYF.